Below are 20 T cell receptor beta chains sequenced from a single sample in a study of T cell responses to AZD1222 COVID-19 vaccine. Sequencing used immunoSEQ multiplex PCR; TCRdb keeps in-frame clones, though not all of them. The repertoire holds 80,000 or so clones, roughly 85% seen once, with 2.9% in the top ten. Sequenced material: peripheral blood, taken on day 0 of AZD1222 vaccination. These receptors were taken from an adult in good health.

This rearrangement joins TRBV5-1 to TRBJ2-2; 7 nucleotides agree with TRBD1. This CDR3 has 14 amino acids. V dropped 0 bases and J dropped 4; count of bases not matched to a gene: 0. CDR1 is SGHRS, CDR2 YFSETQ, per germline. The CDR3 DNA reads TGCGCCAGCAGCTTGGGGACAGGCACCGGGGAGCTGTTTTTT. Translating gives CASSLGTGTGELFF. The full variable domain, completed using reference TRBV5-1 and TRBJ2-2, is KAGVTQTPRYLIKTRGQQVTLSCSPISGHRSVSWYQQTPGQGLQFLFEYFSETQRNKGNFPGRFSGRQFSNSRSEMNVSTLELGDSALYLCASSLGTGTGELFFGEGSRLTVL.

This chain uses TRBV28 with TRBJ1-5; D perhaps matches TRBD1 (5 bases). Trimming cost V 5 bases and J 7 bases, with 15 bases left between them. Germline V gene sequence: CDR1 MDHEN, CDR2 SYDVKM. The CDR3 has 14 residues. The CDR3: CASSQPRGSQPQHF. Written as DNA, the CDR3 is TGTGCCAGCAGTCAGCCCCGGGGGAGCCAGCCCCAGCATTTT.

This chain joins TRBV3-1 (or the pseudogene TRBV3-2) and TRBJ2-3; unclear D gene. V was trimmed by 2 bases and J by 6 bases, leaving 15 bases between them. This CDR3 region has 15 residues. CDR1 and CDR2 from the germline V gene are LGHDT and YNNKEL (reference sequence). The CDR3 protein is CASSQTSPVVDTQYF. Written as DNA, the CDR3 is TGTGCCAGCAGCCAAACATCCCCTGTTGTGGATACGCAGTATTTT.

The sample holds one count of this clone. The chain joins TRBV2 to TRBJ2-7, with unresolved D. Germline lookup yields CDR1 SNHLY and CDR2 FYNNEI. The length of the CDR3 is 12 residues. Trimming took 4 bases from V and 7 from J, leaving 11 bases between them. CDR3 in DNA: TGTGCCAGCAGTGCGTTTGTGGCAGAGCAGTACTTC. Its translation is CASSAFVAEQYF.

The chain joins TRBV20-1 to TRBJ2-7; unclear D gene. In germline, CDR1 is DFQATT, CDR2 SNEGSKA (reference sequence). The CDR3 sequence is 14 residues long. V shed 3 bases and J shed 0 bases, with 12 bases lying between them. The CDR3 here is CSASHGLSSYEQYF. The CDR3, as DNA: TGCAGTGCTAGTCACGGGTTAAGCTCCTACGAGCAGTACTTC.

The chain recombines TRBV2 with TRBJ1-1; D remains ambiguous. Germline CDR1 reads SNHLY; CDR2 reads FYNNEI. CDR3 length: 13 residues. Trimming removed 3 bases at V and 5 bases at J, with 10 bases between. In DNA, the CDR3 is TGTGCCAGCAGTGACGGAAGAGGGACTGAAGCTTTCTTT. Protein sequence: CASSDGRGTEAFF. Full variable domain (rest looked up from reference TRBV2 and TRBJ1-1): EPEVTQTPSHQVTQMGQEVILRCVPISNHLYFYWYRQILGQKVEFLVSFYNNEISEKSEIFDDQFSVERPDGSNFTLKIRSTKLEDSAMYFCASSDGRGTEAFFGQGTRLTVV.

The V gene is TRBV5-1, the J gene TRBJ2-3; TRBD1 might be the D (5 bases). The CDR3 is made up of 15 amino acids. V lost 0 bases, J lost 0 bases, and 8 bases lay in between. Germline CDR1 and CDR2: SGHRS and YFSETQ. CDR3 in amino acids: CASSLVAGSTDTQYF. CDR3 nucleotides: TGCGCCAGCAGCTTGGTTGCAGGGAGCACAGATACGCAGTATTTT.

The chain joins TRBV6-5 to TRBJ2-7, with 9 bases lining up with TRBD1. The J segment lost 4 bases and the V segment lost 5 bases, leaving 9 bases of the junction unmatched. The CDR3 totals 15 residues. Germline lookup yields CDR1 MNHEY and CDR2 SVGAGI. The CDR3 DNA reads TGTGCCAGCAGTCCACGACAGGGGGTATTTTACGAGCAGTACTTC. Amino acid sequence: CASSPRQGVFYEQYF.

J is TRBJ1-1 and V is TRBV6-5, with 7 bases aligning to TRBD1. Germline CDR1 is MNHEY and CDR2 is SVGAGI. The CDR3 is made up of 13 amino acids. V lost 5 bases, J lost 10 bases, and 10 bases stayed unmatched. This chain's CDR3 is CASSNKGGAGAFF. The CDR3 nucleotides are TGTGCCAGCAGTAACAAAGGGGGCGCAGGAGCTTTCTTT.

The chain recombines TRBV5-6 with TRBJ2-2, with D possibly being TRBD2 (6 bases). The CDR3 contains 15 residues. Germline V gene data show CDR1 as SGHDT and CDR2 as YYEEEE. With 1 base removed from V and 3 bases from J, the gap between germline ends came to 10 bases. CDR3 sequence reads: CASSLTSSYTGELFF. CDR3 sequence (DNA): TGTGCCAGCAGCTTGACTAGCTCTTACACCGGGGAGCTGTTTTTT.

The V gene is TRBV9, the J gene TRBJ2-2; possibly TRBD1 for D (5 bases). V gave up 4 bases and J gave up 4 bases, with 14 bases separating them. Germline V gene sequence: CDR1 SGDLS, CDR2 YYNGEE. The CDR3 is made up of 15 amino acids. As DNA, the CDR3 is TGTGCCAGCAGCTTCGAACAGGTGCCCACCGGGGAGCTGTTTTTT. As protein: CASSFEQVPTGELFF.

This chain links TRBV6-5 with TRBJ2-3; tentatively, D is TRBD2 (6 bases). V was shortened by 8 bases and J by 2 bases, with 11 bases between the two germline ends. The CDR3 totals 13 residues. CDR1 is MNHEY and CDR2 is SVGAGI in the germline V gene. CDR3 DNA sequence: TGTGCCAGCGCACGGGGGTTCACAGATACGCAGTATTTT. This sequence encodes CASARGFTDTQYF.

The J gene is TRBJ1-1, the V gene TRBV27; D unclear. The germline CDR1 and CDR2 sequences are MNHEY and SMNVEV (reference sequence). V shed 6 bases and J shed 4 bases, with 12 bases lying between them. CDR3 length: 13 residues. The CDR3 here is CASSANSGTEAFF. CDR3 nucleotides: TGTGCCAGCAGCGCTAACAGTGGCACTGAAGCTTTCTTT.

V and J are TRBV7-9 and TRBJ2-5; D may be TRBD1 (5 bases). Germline V lookup: CDR1 SEHNR, CDR2 FQNEAQ (reference sequence). Trimming stripped 4 bases from V and 3 bases from J, with 9 bases between. CDR3 length equals 13 residues. CDR3 loop: CASSWGAKETQYF. DNA for the CDR3: TGTGCCAGCAGCTGGGGCGCAAAAGAGACCCAGTACTTC.

The V call is TRBV7-2, the J call TRBJ2-7, with 7 bases matching TRBD2. The CDR3 has 17 amino acids. Germline values: CDR1 SGHTA, CDR2 FQGNSA. The V segment lost 0 bases and the J segment 1 base; nucleotides outside the gene matches: 9. The CDR3 protein is CASSLAVTGGGSYEQYF. The CDR3 coding sequence is TGTGCCAGCAGCTTAGCAGTCACGGGAGGCGGGTCCTACGAGCAGTACTTC.

This clone was detected only a few times. This chain joins TRBV19 and TRBJ2-2; 7 bases are shared with TRBD1. Germline values: CDR1 LNHDA, CDR2 SQIVND (reference sequence). V lost 3 bases and J lost 8; bases outside the gene matches: 12. This CDR3 is built from 16 residues. In DNA form, the CDR3 reads TGTGCCAGTAGTATGACCCCCGACAGGGCGCGGGGGGAGCTGTTTTTT. The encoded protein is CASSMTPDRARGELFF. Combining the CDR3 with reference TRBV19 and TRBJ2-2 gives the whole variable domain DGGITQSPKYLFRKEGQNVTLSCEQNLNHDAMYWYRQDPGQGLRLIYYSQIVNDFQKGDIAEGYSVSREKKESFPLTVTSAQKNPTAFYLCASSMTPDRARGELFFGEGSRLTVL.

The V gene is TRBV6-4, the J gene TRBJ2-1; 14 bases are shared with TRBD2. V was clipped by 5 bases and J by 6 bases; unmatched bases: 3. This CDR3 region has 15 residues. Germline V gene lookup returns CDR1 MRHNA and CDR2 SNTAGT. The CDR3 loop reads CASSLGTSGGNEQFF. The CDR3 DNA sequence: TGTGCCAGCAGTCTCGGGACTAGCGGGGGCAATGAGCAGTTCTTC.

The CDR3 nucleotides read TGTGCCAGCAGCTTCGACCAGGGGGGCACAGGCACTGAAGCTTTCTTT. Its translation is CASSFDQGGTGTEAFF. This chain uses TRBV5-6 with TRBJ1-1; 7 nucleotides align to TRBD1. V lost 2 bases to trimming and J lost 4 bases; unmatched junction nucleotides: 11. CDR3 length: 16 amino acids. Germline V lookup: CDR1 SGHDT, CDR2 YYEEEE.

The chain recombines TRBV11-2 with TRBJ1-2; D not resolved. The V gene lost 0 bases and the J gene lost 5 bases, with 7 bases spanning the gap. CDR3 length equals 13 residues. The germline gives CDR1 SGHAT, CDR2 FQNNGV. As DNA, the CDR3 is TGTGCCAGCAGCTTAGACGGAGGGTATGGCTACACCTTC. Encoded protein: CASSLDGGYGYTF.

The chain combines TRBV30 with TRBJ1-1; D is possibly TRBD1 (6 bases). V lost 2 bases to trimming and J lost 4 bases, with 11 bases between them. Germline values: CDR1 GTSNPN, CDR2 SVGIG (reference sequence). The CDR3 extends over 13 amino acids. The chain's CDR3 is CAWSRDRSTEAFF. The CDR3, as DNA: TGTGCCTGGAGTCGCGACAGGAGCACTGAAGCTTTCTTT.